This TCR beta chain was obtained from a study of technical replicates of blood from a few donors. The method was immunoSEQ multiplex PCR; TCRdb's version includes in-frame clones alone and lacks a portion of them. The table has under 95,000 clones, just under 95% seen once; the top ten hold about 0.25%. The V gene lost 4 bases and the J gene lost 2 bases, with 6 bases spanning the gap. In germline, CDR1 is MNHNS, CDR2 SASEGT. The CDR3 sequence is 13 residues long. Sequencing input: T cells isolated from PBMCs. V gene TRBV6-1 combines with J gene TRBJ1-5; D remains ambiguous. This TCR was recovered from a human donor in good health. The CDR3 is CASSVIGNQPQHF. In nucleotides, the CDR3 is TGTGCCAGCAGTGTTATAGGCAATCAGCCCCAGCATTTT.